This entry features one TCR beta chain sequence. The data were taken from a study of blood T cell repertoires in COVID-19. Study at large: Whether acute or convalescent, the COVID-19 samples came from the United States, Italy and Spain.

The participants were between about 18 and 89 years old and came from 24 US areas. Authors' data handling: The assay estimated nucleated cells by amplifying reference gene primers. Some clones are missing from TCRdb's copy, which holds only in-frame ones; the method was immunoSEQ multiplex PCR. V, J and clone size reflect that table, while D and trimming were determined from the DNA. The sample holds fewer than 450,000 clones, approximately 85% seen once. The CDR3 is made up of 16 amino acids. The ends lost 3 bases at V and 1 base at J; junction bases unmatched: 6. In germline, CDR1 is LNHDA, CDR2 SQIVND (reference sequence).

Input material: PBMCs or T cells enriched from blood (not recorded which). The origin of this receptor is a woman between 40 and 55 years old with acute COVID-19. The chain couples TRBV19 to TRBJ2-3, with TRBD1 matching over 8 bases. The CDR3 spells CASSIWTGTGTDTQYF. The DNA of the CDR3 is TGTGCCAGTAGTATTTGGACAGGGACTGGCACAGATACGCAGTATTTT. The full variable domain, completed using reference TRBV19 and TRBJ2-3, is DGGITQSPKYLFRKEGQNVTLSCEQNLNHDAMYWYRQDPGQGLRLIYYSQIVNDFQKGDIAEGYSVSREKKESFPLTVTSAQKNPTAFYLCASSIWTGTGTDTQYFGPGTRLTVL.